This entry features one T cell receptor (beta chain) sequence. This sample was included in a study of cytomegalovirus exposure and HLA in healthy donors. This PCR relied on a set of 60 Vbeta primers and 13 Jbeta primers. Produced via immunoSEQ multiplex PCR; TCRdb's table is partial and in-frame only. This sample has 120,000 or so clones; under 12% occur once, and the top ten carry approximately 4.4%. V trimming: 3 bases; J trimming: 4 bases; junction bases outside the gene matches: 8. There are 16 residues in the CDR3. CDR1 LGHNT and CDR2 FRNRAP come from the germline V gene. Sequenced sample: PBMCs. This TCR was recovered from a woman under 30 in good health and CMV-seropositive. This rearrangement joins TRBV12-5 to TRBJ1-4, with 7 bases that match TRBD1. The CDR3 sequence: CASGFETGQYNEKLFF. The CDR3 DNA is TGTGCTAGTGGTTTCGAGACGGGACAGTATAATGAAAAACTGTTTTTT.